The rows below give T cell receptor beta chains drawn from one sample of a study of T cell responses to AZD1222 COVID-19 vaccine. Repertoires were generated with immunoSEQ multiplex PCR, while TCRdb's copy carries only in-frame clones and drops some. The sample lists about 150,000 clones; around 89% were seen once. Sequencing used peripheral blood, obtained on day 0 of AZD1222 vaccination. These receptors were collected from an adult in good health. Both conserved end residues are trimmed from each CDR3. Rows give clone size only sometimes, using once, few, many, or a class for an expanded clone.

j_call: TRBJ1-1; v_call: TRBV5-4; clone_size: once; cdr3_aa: ASSLISTEAF
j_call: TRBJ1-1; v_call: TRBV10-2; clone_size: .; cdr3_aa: ASSVGDTEAF
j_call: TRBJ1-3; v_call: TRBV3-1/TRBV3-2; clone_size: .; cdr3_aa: ASSQGITLNTIY
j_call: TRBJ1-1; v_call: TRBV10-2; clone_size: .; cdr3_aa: ASRAMNTEAF
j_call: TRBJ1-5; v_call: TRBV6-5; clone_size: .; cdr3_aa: ASSSGPNQPQH
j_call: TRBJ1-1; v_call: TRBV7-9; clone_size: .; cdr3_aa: ASSLGQMNTEAF
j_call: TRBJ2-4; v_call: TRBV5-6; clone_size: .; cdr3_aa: ASSLMLLANIQY
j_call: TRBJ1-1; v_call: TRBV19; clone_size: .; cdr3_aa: ASSIDGGQLFNTEAF
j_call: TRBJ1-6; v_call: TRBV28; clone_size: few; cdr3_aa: ASSLVSYNSPLH
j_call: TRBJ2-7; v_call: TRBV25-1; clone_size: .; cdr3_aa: ASSEFGTEQY
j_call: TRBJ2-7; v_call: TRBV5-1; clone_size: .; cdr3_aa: ASRRFAEGTYEQY
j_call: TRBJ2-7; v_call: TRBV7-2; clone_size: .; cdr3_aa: ASSLMREASSKQY
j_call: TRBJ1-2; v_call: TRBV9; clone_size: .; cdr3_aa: ASSANRGQGYT
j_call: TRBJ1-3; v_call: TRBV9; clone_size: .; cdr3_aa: ASSPRTGLSGNTIY
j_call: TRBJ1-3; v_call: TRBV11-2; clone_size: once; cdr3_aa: ASRGTVSGNTIY
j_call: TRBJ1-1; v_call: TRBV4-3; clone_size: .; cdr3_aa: ASSQDLRGNTEAF
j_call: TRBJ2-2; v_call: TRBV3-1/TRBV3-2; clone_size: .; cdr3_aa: ASSHMTGGMAGELF
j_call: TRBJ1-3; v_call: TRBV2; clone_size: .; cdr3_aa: ASSVPASGNTIY
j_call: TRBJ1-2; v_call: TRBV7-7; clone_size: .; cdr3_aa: ASSVRRSYGYT
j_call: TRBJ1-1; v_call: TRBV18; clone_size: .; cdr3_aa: ASSPLPGVGNTEAF
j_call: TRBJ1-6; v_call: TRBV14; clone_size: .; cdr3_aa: ASSQERGNSPLH
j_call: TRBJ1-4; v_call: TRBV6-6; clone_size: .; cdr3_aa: ASSWTGTSGSEKLF
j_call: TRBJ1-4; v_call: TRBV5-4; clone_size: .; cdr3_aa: ASSSNSGDEKLF
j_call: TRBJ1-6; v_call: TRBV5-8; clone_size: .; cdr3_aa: ASSLARWKDNSPLH
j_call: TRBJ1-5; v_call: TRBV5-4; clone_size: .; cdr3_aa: ASSLAGGNQPQH
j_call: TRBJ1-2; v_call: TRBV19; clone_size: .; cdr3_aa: ASSIGGRGLSYGYT
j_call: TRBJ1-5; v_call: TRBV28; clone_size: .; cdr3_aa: ASSATVANQPQH
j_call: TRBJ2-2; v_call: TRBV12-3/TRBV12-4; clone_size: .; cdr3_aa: ASSPDSTGELF
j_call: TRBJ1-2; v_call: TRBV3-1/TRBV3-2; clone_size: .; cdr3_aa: ASSPGSPGGGYGYT
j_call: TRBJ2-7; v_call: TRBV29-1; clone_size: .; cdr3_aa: SVYTGQAFYEQY
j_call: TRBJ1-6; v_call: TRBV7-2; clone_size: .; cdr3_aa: ASRTGTGVNSPLH
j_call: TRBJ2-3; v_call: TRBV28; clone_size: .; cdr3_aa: ASIHTGTDTQY
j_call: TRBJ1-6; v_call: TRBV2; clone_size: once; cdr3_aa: ASSVSGAPEALH
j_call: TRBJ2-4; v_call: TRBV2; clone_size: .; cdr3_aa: ASSVSPGTGAKNIQY
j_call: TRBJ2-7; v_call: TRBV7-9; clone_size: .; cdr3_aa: ASSLAPSGGPYEQY
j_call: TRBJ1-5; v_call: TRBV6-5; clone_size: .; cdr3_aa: ASTTGMGNQPQH
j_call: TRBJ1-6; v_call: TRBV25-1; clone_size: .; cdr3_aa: ASSVIGTDNSPLH
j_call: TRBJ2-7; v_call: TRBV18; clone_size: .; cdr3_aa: ASSLPASGVYEQY